Listed below are T cell receptor beta chains from one sample, sequenced in a study of spatial heterogeneity in lung cancer. TCRdb recomputed calls from the 5' RACE reads with MiXCR, one row per CDR3 protein. The table lists tens of thousands of distinct CDR3 sequences, approximately 6% of them singletons. The input for sequencing was PBMCs, taken at follow-up. These receptors originate from a male donor with early-stage non-small cell lung cancer. The CDR3 runs from the conserved cysteine through the conserved F or W. D genes are given only for firm matches. Clone size is shown for a subset of rows, as once, few, many or a class of expanded clone.

v_gene	abundance	j_gene	len	d_gene	CDR3aa	CDR3nt
TRBV7-8	few	TRBJ2-1	15	.	CASSKTGFSYNEQFF	TGTGCCAGCAGCAAAACAGGGTTTTCCTACAATGAGCAGTTCTTC
TRBV4-3	many	TRBJ1-3	17	.	CASSQEPPGSPGNTIYF	TGCGCCAGCAGCCAAGAACCCCCAGGGAGTCCTGGAAACACCATATATTTT
TRBV7-6	few	TRBJ2-3	15	.	CASSLAGSSTDTQYF	TGTGCCAGCAGCTTAGCCGGGTCTAGCACAGATACGCAGTATTTT
TRBV6-5	few	TRBJ2-4	14	.	CASSPGLAKNIQYF	TGTGCCAGCAGCCCGGGATTAGCCAAAAACATTCAGTACTTC
TRBV16	few	TRBJ2-1	16	TRBD2	CASSPLAGGNYNEQFF	TGTGCCAGCAGCCCCCTAGCGGGAGGGAACTACAATGAGCAGTTCTTC
TRBV6-1	.	TRBJ2-3	17	TRBD2	CASSEQGLAGGVDTQYF	TGTGCCAGCAGTGAACAGGGACTAGCGGGGGGAGTAGATACGCAGTATTTT
TRBV6-5	many	TRBJ1-3	14	.	CASSPDGTQNTIYF	TGTGCCAGCAGCCCCGATGGGACGCAGAACACCATATATTTT
TRBV5-1	medium-sized	TRBJ2-1	14	.	CASSPTPEWGYLFF	TGCGCCAGCAGCCCCACACCAGAGTGGGGATACCTGTTCTTC
TRBV7-2	.	TRBJ2-7	16	.	CASRLYSDSLSYEQYF	TGTGCCAGCAGGCTCTATTCCGACAGCCTTTCATACGAGCAGTACTTC
TRBV29-1	medium-sized	TRBJ2-4	12	.	CSVERAGSIQYF	TGCAGCGTTGAAAGGGCGGGGTCCATTCAGTACTTC
TRBV20-1	few	TRBJ2-1	13	.	CSHYSGTYNEQFF	TGCAGCCATTATAGCGGAACCTACAATGAGCAGTTCTTC
TRBV9	many	TRBJ1-3	17	.	CASSVGAMGTYGNTIYF	TGTGCCAGCAGCGTAGGAGCGATGGGCACATATGGAAACACCATATATTTT
TRBV27	many	TRBJ1-2	15	.	CASSTYLGQSYGYTF	TGTGCCAGCAGCACCTACCTAGGACAGAGCTATGGCTACACCTTC
TRBV12-3/TRBV12-4	many	TRBJ1-2	12	.	CASSFKAFGYTF	TGTGCCAGCAGTTTTAAAGCTTTTGGCTACACCTTC
TRBV6-1	.	TRBJ1-1	14	TRBD1	CASSEGQGNTEAFF	TGTGCCAGCAGTGAAGGACAGGGGAATACTGAAGCTTTCTTT
TRBV20-1	many	TRBJ2-1	15	TRBD2	CSGQTSGRGYNEQFF	TGCAGTGGCCAGACTAGCGGGAGAGGTTACAATGAGCAGTTCTTC
TRBV7-7	many	TRBJ2-3	13	.	CASSLSGTDTQYF	TGTGCCAGCAGCTTATCCGGCACAGATACGCAGTATTTT
TRBV12-3/TRBV12-4	many	TRBJ2-7	13	TRBD1	CASSRQGAGEQYF	TGTGCCAGCAGTCGACAGGGGGCCGGCGAGCAGTACTTC
TRBV12-3/TRBV12-4	many	TRBJ2-3	15	TRBD2	CASSLKRGGTDTQYF	TGTGCCAGCAGTTTAAAGCGGGGTGGCACAGATACGCAGTATTTT
TRBV29-1	many	TRBJ1-4	13	.	CSVEVSGTEKLFF	TGCAGCGTTGAAGTTTCCGGGACTGAAAAACTGTTTTTT
TRBV3-1	few	TRBJ1-2	14	TRBD1	CASSRTGSPAGYTF	TGTGCCAGCAGCCGGACAGGGAGCCCGGCTGGCTACACCTTC
TRBV20-1	many	TRBJ2-4	14	.	CSAETAVAKNIQYF	TGCAGTGCAGAGACCGCCGTGGCCAAAAACATTCAGTACTTC
TRBV10-3	many	TRBJ2-3	15	.	CAISDPQPTTDTQYF	TGTGCCATCAGTGACCCCCAGCCTACTACAGATACGCAGTATTTT
TRBV18	.	TRBJ2-5	14	.	CASSRQLDGETQYF	TGTGCCAGCTCACGACAATTGGACGGGGAGACCCAGTACTTC
TRBV3-1	few	TRBJ1-2	15	.	CASSQDVGGNYGYTF	TGTGCCAGCAGCCAAGATGTTGGAGGGAACTATGGCTACACCTTC
TRBV12-3/TRBV12-4	many	TRBJ2-6	18	TRBD1	CASSLYGQGGVGANVLTF	TGTGCCAGCAGCTTGTACGGACAGGGGGGAGTTGGGGCCAACGTCCTGACTTTC
TRBV24-1	.	TRBJ2-1	15	TRBD2	CATSDVSGGYNEQFF	TGTGCCACCAGTGATGTTAGCGGGGGCTACAATGAGCAGTTCTTC
TRBV3-1	many	TRBJ2-3	16	.	CASSRGGLAVTDTQYF	TGTGCCAGCAGTCGAGGGGGGCTAGCAGTAACAGATACGCAGTATTTT
TRBV20-1	many	TRBJ2-5	15	.	CSARGGGALEETQYF	TGCAGTGCTAGAGGAGGGGGGGCCTTGGAAGAGACCCAGTACTTC
TRBV27	.	TRBJ2-1	15	.	CASSFPAGAWDEQFF	TGTGCCAGCAGTTTCCCGGCGGGTGCGTGGGATGAGCAGTTCTTC
TRBV11-2	many	TRBJ2-1	12	.	CASSLEGVRQFF	TGTGCCAGCAGCTTAGAGGGGGTGAGGCAGTTCTTC
TRBV20-1	many	TRBJ1-1	12	.	CTTDGVNTEAFF	TGCACCACCGACGGCGTGAACACTGAAGCTTTCTTT
TRBV27	many	TRBJ2-2	14	.	CASSLRENTGELFF	TGTGCCAGCAGTTTACGGGAGAACACCGGGGAGCTGTTTTTT
TRBV20-1	many	TRBJ2-2	14	.	CSASRLTGAGELFF	TGCAGTGCTAGCCGGCTAACGGGAGCCGGGGAGCTGTTTTTT
TRBV6-2/TRBV6-3	few	TRBJ2-7	15	.	CASSYSRDHNYEQYF	TGTGCCAGCAGTTACAGTCGTGACCACAACTACGAGCAGTACTTC
TRBV10-3	.	TRBJ1-1	18	TRBD1	CAISEGQGASSMNTEAFF	TGTGCCATCAGTGAGGGGCAGGGGGCCTCTTCGATGAACACTGAAGCTTTCTTT
TRBV7-8	many	TRBJ2-4	18	.	CASSLEGVTGWTKNIQYF	TGTGCCAGCAGCTTAGAGGGGGTGACAGGTTGGACCAAAAACATTCAGTACTTC
TRBV7-3	few	TRBJ1-3	16	.	CASSPGGGRSGNTIYF	TGTGCCAGCAGTCCCGGGGGCGGACGCTCTGGAAACACCATATATTTT
TRBV19	medium-sized	TRBJ1-2	13	TRBD1	CASSMTGNYGYTF	TGTGCCAGTAGTATGACAGGGAACTATGGCTACACCTTC